These T cell receptor beta chains were read from a single sample in a study of blood T cell repertoires in COVID-19. Sequenced by immunoSEQ multiplex PCR; TCRdb stores in-frame clones only, minus some. The sample lists fewer than 120,000 clones, around 89% seen once, with approximately 3.4% in the top ten. The sequenced sample was peripheral blood. These receptors were collected from a woman between 50 and 59 years old with acute or convalescent COVID-19. Both conserved end residues are part of each CDR3. The order of the fields is V gene, D gene, J gene, clone size, CDR3 DNA, CDR3 protein. D genes are given only for firm matches. For some rows the clone size is stated as once, few or many, or as a class when expanded; others skip it.

>TRBV19|TRBD2|TRBJ2-7|-
TGTGCCAGTACTAGCGGGAGGGCCTACGAGCAGTACTTC
CASTSGRAYEQYF
>TRBV3-1/TRBV3-2|-|TRBJ1-1|-
TGTGCCAGCAGCCAAGGTTCAGGGGTAGGGGCTGAAGCTTTCTTT
CASSQGSGVGAEAFF
>TRBV2|TRBD2|TRBJ2-3|-
TGTGCCAGCTCGGGAGGCCTAGCGAGCACAGATACGCAGTATTTT
CASSGGLASTDTQYF
>TRBV7-2|-|TRBJ2-2|-
TGTGCCAGCAGACGACGGTCAGGACAGATCACCGGGGAGCTGTTTTTT
CASRRRSGQITGELFF
>TRBV29-1|-|TRBJ2-7|-
TGCAGCGTTGGTAATAGCATGGCCTACGAGCAGTACTTC
CSVGNSMAYEQYF
>TRBV9|TRBD1|TRBJ1-3|-
TGTGCCAGCAGCGCGACAGGGGGCCGTCGAAGTGGAAACACCATATATTTT
CASSATGGRRSGNTIYF
>TRBV30|TRBD1|TRBJ1-1|-
TGTGCCTGGAGTGTACAGGGGGGGGCCACTGAAGCTTTCTTT
CAWSVQGGATEAFF
>TRBV19|TRBD1|TRBJ2-7|-
TGTGCCAGTAGTTTTTCTCTGGGACAGATTGGCGAGCAGTACTTC
CASSFSLGQIGEQYF
>TRBV5-6|-|TRBJ2-6|-
TGTGCCAGCACCCCGACGGGGAGCTGGGGGGCCAACGTCCTGACTTTC
CASTPTGSWGANVLTF
>TRBV30|-|TRBJ1-3|-
TGTGCCTGGAGTGTAGGAGGGATTGGAGCTGGAAACACCATATATTTT
CAWSVGGIGAGNTIYF
>TRBV6-5|-|TRBJ2-7|-
TGTGCCAGCGGCCGCTACGAGCAGTACTTC
CASGRYEQYF
>TRBV11-3|-|TRBJ2-1|-
TGTGCCAGCAGCGGAAGAGGAAATGAGCAGTTCTTC
CASSGRGNEQFF
>TRBV27|-|TRBJ1-4|-
TGTGCCAGCAGTTTCAGGGTCTCAACTAATGAAAAACTGTTTTTT
CASSFRVSTNEKLFF
>TRBV5-1|-|TRBJ2-3|-
TGCGCCAGCAGCTTGCCCGGGACTAGCACAGATACGCAGTATTTT
CASSLPGTSTDTQYF
>TRBV6-6|-|TRBJ1-2|-
TGTGCCAGCAGTAGAACCGGGGGCTATGGCTACACCTTC
CASSRTGGYGYTF
>TRBV7-2|-|TRBJ2-4|-
TGTGCCAGCAGCCCTAGGGGACTAGCCAAAAACATTCAGTACTTC
CASSPRGLAKNIQYF
>TRBV5-1|TRBD2|TRBJ2-7|-
TGCGCCAGCAGCTCGGGGGGGAGCTCCTACGAGCAGTACTTC
CASSSGGSSYEQYF
>TRBV18|TRBD1|TRBJ1-6|-
TGTGCCAGCTCACCACCGAGACAGGGAGGCTATAATTCACCCCTCCACTTT
CASSPPRQGGYNSPLHF
>TRBV18|-|TRBJ1-4|few
TGTGCCAGCTCAACCGGGACTGCGGCAAAACTGTTTTTT
CASSTGTAAKLFF
>TRBV6-6|TRBD1|TRBJ1-1|once
TGTGCCAGCTCCCAGCAGGGGGATTTGAACACTGAAGCTTTCTTT
CASSQQGDLNTEAFF
>TRBV19|-|TRBJ2-7|-
TGTGCCAGTAGTATGAGGCGGGACTCCTACGAGCAGTACTTC
CASSMRRDSYEQYF
>TRBV24-1|-|TRBJ2-5|-
TGTGCCACCAGTGACCCGAGGGGGAACCAAGAGACCCAGTACTTC
CATSDPRGNQETQYF
>TRBV29-1|TRBD2|TRBJ2-2|-
TGCAGCGTTGACATTAGCGGGCCCACCGGGGAGCTGTTTTTT
CSVDISGPTGELFF
>TRBV28|-|TRBJ1-2|-
TGTGCCAGCAGTTTAACGGATGGCTACACCTTC
CASSLTDGYTF
>TRBV29-1|-|TRBJ1-4|-
TGCAGCGTTGTCCTCGGTGAAAAACTGTTTTTT
CSVVLGEKLFF
>TRBV10-3|TRBD2|TRBJ2-5|-
TGTGCCATCAGTGAGTCTTGGACTAGCGGGAGGTTGTTAGAGACCCAGTACTTC
CAISESWTSGRLLETQYF
>TRBV6-5|-|TRBJ1-1|-
TGTGCCAGCATCCCCCTTTTGGGGGGGAACACTGAAGCTTTCTTT
CASIPLLGGNTEAFF
>TRBV19|-|TRBJ2-7|-
TGTGCCAGTAGTATAGATCGTAGAGGCGCCACCGAGCAGTACTTC
CASSIDRRGATEQYF
>TRBV7-9|-|TRBJ2-1|-
TGTGCCAGCAGCTTAGGAGCGCCAAATGAGCAGTTCTTC
CASSLGAPNEQFF
>TRBV30|TRBD2|TRBJ2-7|few
TGTGCCTGGAGTGTAAAACTAGCGTACGAGCAGTACTTC
CAWSVKLAYEQYF
>TRBV19|TRBD1|TRBJ2-2|-
TGTGCCAGTAGTACCTCTCGGACAGGACTCACCGGGGAGCTGTTTTTT
CASSTSRTGLTGELFF
>TRBV7-9|-|TRBJ1-2|-
TGTGCCAGCAGCCCGGCGGCCAGAGGGACAAGCTATGGCTACACCTTC
CASSPAARGTSYGYTF
>TRBV5-1|TRBD2|TRBJ2-7|-
TGCGCCAGCAGCTTGGGAGTAGCGGGAGTAGGAGAGCAGTACTTC
CASSLGVAGVGEQYF
>TRBV28|-|TRBJ1-1|-
TGTGCCAGCAGCCCCGATCGTGGGGCCGGGAACACTGAAGCTTTCTTT
CASSPDRGAGNTEAFF
>TRBV6-2/TRBV6-3|TRBD2|TRBJ2-7|-
TGTGCCAGCAGTAAACTAACCTTCAGCGGGAGTCCCAACGAGCAGTACTTC
CASSKLTFSGSPNEQYF
>TRBV5-1|-|TRBJ2-2|-
TGCGCCAGCAGCTTGTGGGACACAAACACCGGGGAGCTGTTTTTT
CASSLWDTNTGELFF
>TRBV30|-|TRBJ1-6|-
TGTGCCTGGTCTGGAGGGAAGTCCGCCTATAATTCACCCCTCCACTTT
CAWSGGKSAYNSPLHF
>TRBV5-8|-|TRBJ1-3|-
TGTGCCAGCAGTAGATCCTCTGGAAACACCATATATTTT
CASSRSSGNTIYF
>TRBV20-1|-|TRBJ1-5|few
TGCAGTGCTAGTCGTTTAACAGGATCAGATAGCAATCAGCCCCAGCATTTT
CSASRLTGSDSNQPQHF
>TRBV30|TRBD1|TRBJ1-2|-
TGTGCCTGGAGTCAGGGGACAGGAGGTGGCTACACCTTC
CAWSQGTGGGYTF
>TRBV27|TRBD2|TRBJ2-1|-
TGTGCCAGCTACAACCGGCGGGGGAGCTCCTACAATGAGCAGTTCTTC
CASYNRRGSSYNEQFF
>TRBV2|TRBD1|TRBJ1-6|-
TGTGCCAGTAGGACAGGGATTGGGAGGTCACCCCTCCACTTT
CASRTGIGRSPLHF
>TRBV25-1|-|TRBJ2-6|-
TGTGCCAGCACTCCCTCGCGGGCTGGGGCCAACGTCCTGACTTTC
CASTPSRAGANVLTF
>TRBV27|-|TRBJ2-1|-
TGTGCCAGCAGTTCCCAGGGAGCGGGCTCCTACAATGAGCAGTTCTTC
CASSSQGAGSYNEQFF
>TRBV3-1/TRBV3-2|TRBD1|TRBJ2-7|-
TGTGCCAGCAGCCGGGGCCAGGGGGCTAACCATTTCTACGAGCAGTACTTC
CASSRGQGANHFYEQYF
>TRBV6-5|-|TRBJ1-5|-
TGTGCCAGCAGTCCATCCATGAATCAGCCCCAGCATTTT
CASSPSMNQPQHF
>TRBV5-6|-|TRBJ1-1|-
TGTGCCAGCAGCTCGGGACTGTTGATGAACACTGAAGCTTTCTTT
CASSSGLLMNTEAFF
>TRBV4-2|TRBD1|TRBJ2-1|-
TGTGCCAGCAGCCACGAGGGCCGGACAGGGAACTACAATGAGCAGTTCTTC
CASSHEGRTGNYNEQFF
>TRBV3-1/TRBV3-2|-|TRBJ2-2|-
TGTGCCAGCAGCCAAGATTACAGGGCGCCCGGGGAGCTGTTTTTT
CASSQDYRAPGELFF
>TRBV2|TRBD2|TRBJ2-1|-
TGTGCCAGCGGGGGGGGAACTAGCGGGACTTACAATGAGCAGTTCTTC
CASGGGTSGTYNEQFF
>TRBV2|TRBD1|TRBJ1-1|once
TGTGCCAGCAGTGAATCCGGGACAGGGCGGACTGAAGCTTTCTTT
CASSESGTGRTEAFF
>TRBV5-1|-|TRBJ2-7|-
TGCGCCAGTACCAGTGGCTACGAGCAGTACTTC
CASTSGYEQYF
>TRBV29-1|TRBD1|TRBJ2-7|once
TGCAGCGTGCGGACAGGAGACTACGAGCAGTACTTC
CSVRTGDYEQYF
>TRBV7-2|-|TRBJ1-1|once
TGTGCCAGCAGCCGGCAGGGTACTGTCTCCAGCACTGAAGCTTTCTTT
CASSRQGTVSSTEAFF